The clone carrying this T cell receptor beta chain appeared a single time. The data derive from a study of B cell selection in AIRE deficiency. The sorted conventional CD4 T cells were gated as CD4+CD127+. Germline lookup yields CDR1 ENHRY and CDR2 SYGVKD. The CDR3 loop spans 16 amino acids. The germline V and J ends were trimmed by 10 bases and 1 base, with 19 bases remaining between them. Clones were read by immunoSEQ multiplex PCR, and TCRdb kept only the in-frame ones, dropping some. The sample holds tens of thousands of clones; around 97% are singletons and the top ten take around 0.22%. This TCR was recovered from a human donor in good health. Sample: CD4+CD127+ conventional T cells sorted from PBMCs. The chain recombines TRBV10-3 with TRBJ2-2, with a possible D match to TRBD1 (5 bases). CDR3 protein: CATSSRRTLNTGELFF. Written as DNA, the CDR3 is TGTGCCACTTCTTCCCGAAGGACACTGAACACCGGGGAGCTGTTTTTT.